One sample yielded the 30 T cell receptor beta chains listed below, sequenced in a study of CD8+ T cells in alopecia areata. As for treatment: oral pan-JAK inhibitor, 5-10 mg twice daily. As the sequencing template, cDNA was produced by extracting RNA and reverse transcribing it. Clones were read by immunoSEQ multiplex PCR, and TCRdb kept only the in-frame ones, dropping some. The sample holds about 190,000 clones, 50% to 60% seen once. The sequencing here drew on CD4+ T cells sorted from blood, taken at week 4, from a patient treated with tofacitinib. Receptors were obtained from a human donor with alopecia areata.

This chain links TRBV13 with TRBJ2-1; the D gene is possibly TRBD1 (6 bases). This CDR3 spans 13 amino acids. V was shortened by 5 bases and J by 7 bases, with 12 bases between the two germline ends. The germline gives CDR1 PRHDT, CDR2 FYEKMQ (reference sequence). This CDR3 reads CASSRTVLNEQFF. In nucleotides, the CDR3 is TGTGCCAGCAGCCGGACAGTTCTTAATGAGCAGTTCTTC.

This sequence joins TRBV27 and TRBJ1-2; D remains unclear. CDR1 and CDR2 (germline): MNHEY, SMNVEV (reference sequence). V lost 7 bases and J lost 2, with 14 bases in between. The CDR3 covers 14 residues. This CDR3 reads CASKLGDGNYGYTF. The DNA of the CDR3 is TGTGCCAGCAAATTAGGCGACGGGAACTATGGCTACACCTTC.

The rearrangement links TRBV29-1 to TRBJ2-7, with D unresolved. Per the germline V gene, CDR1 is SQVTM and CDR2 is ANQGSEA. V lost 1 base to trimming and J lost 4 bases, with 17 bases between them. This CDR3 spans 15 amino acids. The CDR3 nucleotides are TGCAGCGTTGAAGTTGAAAGGGCGTTGGGGTACGAGCAGTACTTC. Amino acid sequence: CSVEVERALGYEQYF.

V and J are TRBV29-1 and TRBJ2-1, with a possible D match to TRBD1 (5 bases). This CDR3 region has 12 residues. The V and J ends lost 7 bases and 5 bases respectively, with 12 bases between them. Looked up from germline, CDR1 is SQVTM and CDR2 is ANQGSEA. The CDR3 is CSGDRENNEQFF. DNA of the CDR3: TGCAGCGGTGACAGAGAGAACAATGAGCAGTTCTTC.

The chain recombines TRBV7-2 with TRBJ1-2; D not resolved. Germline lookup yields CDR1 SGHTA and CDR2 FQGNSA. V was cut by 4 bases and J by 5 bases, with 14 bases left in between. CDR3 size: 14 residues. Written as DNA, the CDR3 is TGTGCCAGCAGCTCTGGGCGCGGGCCGTATGGCTACACCTTC. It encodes CASSSGRGPYGYTF.

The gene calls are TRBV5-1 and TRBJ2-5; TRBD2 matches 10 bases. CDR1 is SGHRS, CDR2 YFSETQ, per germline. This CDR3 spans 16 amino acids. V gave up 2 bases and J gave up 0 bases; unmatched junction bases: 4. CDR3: CASSFLLAGYQETQYF. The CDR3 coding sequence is TGCGCCAGCAGCTTCCTACTAGCGGGGTACCAAGAGACCCAGTACTTC. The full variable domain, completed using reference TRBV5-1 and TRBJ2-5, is KAGVTQTPRYLIKTRGQQVTLSCSPISGHRSVSWYQQTPGQGLQFLFEYFSETQRNKGNFPGRFSGRQFSNSRSEMNVSTLELGDSALYLCASSFLLAGYQETQYFGPGTRLLVL.

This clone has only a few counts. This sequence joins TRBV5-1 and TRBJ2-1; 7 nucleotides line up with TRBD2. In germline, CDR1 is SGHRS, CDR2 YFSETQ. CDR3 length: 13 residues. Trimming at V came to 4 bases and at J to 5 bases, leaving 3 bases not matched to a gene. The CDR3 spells CASSPAGDNEQFF. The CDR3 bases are TGCGCCAGCAGCCCGGCGGGGGACAATGAGCAGTTCTTC.

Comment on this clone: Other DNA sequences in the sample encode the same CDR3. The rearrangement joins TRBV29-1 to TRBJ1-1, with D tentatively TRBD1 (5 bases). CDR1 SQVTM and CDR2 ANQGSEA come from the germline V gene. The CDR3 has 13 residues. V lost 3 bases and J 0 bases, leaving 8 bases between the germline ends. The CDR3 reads CSVEGPVNTEAFF. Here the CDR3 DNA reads TGCAGCGTTGAGGGGCCGGTGAACACTGAAGCTTTCTTT.

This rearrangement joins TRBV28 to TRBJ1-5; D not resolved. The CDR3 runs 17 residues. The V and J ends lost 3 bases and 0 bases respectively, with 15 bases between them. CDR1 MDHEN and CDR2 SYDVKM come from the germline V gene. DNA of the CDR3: TGTGCCAGCAGTTTCTGGGTCGGGAGTTATAGCAATCAGCCCCAGCATTTT. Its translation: CASSFWVGSYSNQPQHF.

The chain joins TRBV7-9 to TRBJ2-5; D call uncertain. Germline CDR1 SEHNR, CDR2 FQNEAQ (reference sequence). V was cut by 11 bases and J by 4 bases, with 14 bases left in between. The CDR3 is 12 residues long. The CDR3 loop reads CAGRRLSETQYF. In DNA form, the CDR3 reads TGTGCCGGCCGTAGACTTTCAGAGACCCAGTACTTC.

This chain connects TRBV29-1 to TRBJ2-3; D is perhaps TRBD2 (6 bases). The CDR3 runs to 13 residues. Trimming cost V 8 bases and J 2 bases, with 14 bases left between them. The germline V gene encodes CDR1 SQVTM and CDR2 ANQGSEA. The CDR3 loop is CSMPTGDTDTQYF. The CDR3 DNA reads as TGCAGCATGCCCACGGGAGACACAGATACGCAGTATTTT.

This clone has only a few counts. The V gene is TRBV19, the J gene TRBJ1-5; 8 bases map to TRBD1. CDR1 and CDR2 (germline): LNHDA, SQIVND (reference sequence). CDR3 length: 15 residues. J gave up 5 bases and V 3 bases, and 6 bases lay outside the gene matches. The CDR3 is CASSMDRALYQPQHF. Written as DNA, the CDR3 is TGTGCCAGTAGTATGGACAGGGCTCTCTATCAGCCCCAGCATTTT.

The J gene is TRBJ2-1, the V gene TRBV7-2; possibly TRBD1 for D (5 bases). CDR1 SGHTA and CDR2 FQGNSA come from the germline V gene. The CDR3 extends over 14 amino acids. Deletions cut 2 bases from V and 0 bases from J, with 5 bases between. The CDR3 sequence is CASSLQGSYNEQFF. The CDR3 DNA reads TGTGCCAGCAGCTTACAGGGCTCCTACAATGAGCAGTTCTTC.

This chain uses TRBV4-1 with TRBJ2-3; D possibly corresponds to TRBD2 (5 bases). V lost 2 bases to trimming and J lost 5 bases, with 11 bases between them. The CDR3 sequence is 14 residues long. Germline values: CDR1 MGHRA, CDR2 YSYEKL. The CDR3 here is CASSQKGGGDTQYF. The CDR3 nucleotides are TGCGCCAGCAGCCAAAAGGGTGGAGGAGATACGCAGTATTTT.

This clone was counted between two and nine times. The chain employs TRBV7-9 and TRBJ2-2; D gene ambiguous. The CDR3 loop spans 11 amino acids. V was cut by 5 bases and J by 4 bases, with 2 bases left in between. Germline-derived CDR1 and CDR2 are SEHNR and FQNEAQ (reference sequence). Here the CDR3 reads CASSPTGELFF. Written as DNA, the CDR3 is TGTGCCAGCAGCCCCACCGGGGAGCTGTTTTTT. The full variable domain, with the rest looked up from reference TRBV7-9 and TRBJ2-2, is DTGVSQNPRHKITKRGQNVTFRCDPISEHNRLYWYRQTLGQGPEFLTYFQNEAQLEKSRLLSDRFSAERPKGSFSTLEIQRTEQGDSAMYLCASSPTGELFFGEGSRLTVL.

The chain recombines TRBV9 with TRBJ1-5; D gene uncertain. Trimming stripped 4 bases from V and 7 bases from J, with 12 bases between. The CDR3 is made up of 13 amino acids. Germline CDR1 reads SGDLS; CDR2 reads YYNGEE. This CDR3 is CASSPSPGQPQHF. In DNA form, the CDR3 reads TGTGCCAGCAGCCCCTCACCCGGACAGCCCCAGCATTTT.

CDR3 region: CSSGQGETQYF. As DNA, the CDR3 is TGCAGCTCAGGACAGGGAGAGACCCAGTACTTC. The chain employs TRBV29-1 and TRBJ2-5, with 8 bases that match TRBD1. J gave up 4 bases and V 8 bases, and 3 bases lay outside the gene matches. Germline V lookup: CDR1 SQVTM, CDR2 ANQGSEA. The CDR3 loop spans 11 amino acids.

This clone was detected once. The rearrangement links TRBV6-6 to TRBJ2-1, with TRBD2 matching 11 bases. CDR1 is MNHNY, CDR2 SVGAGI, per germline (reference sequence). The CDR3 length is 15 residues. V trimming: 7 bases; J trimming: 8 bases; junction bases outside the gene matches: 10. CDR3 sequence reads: CASTLGLAEPDEQFF. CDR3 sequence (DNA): TGTGCCAGCACTTTGGGACTAGCGGAGCCTGATGAGCAGTTCTTC.

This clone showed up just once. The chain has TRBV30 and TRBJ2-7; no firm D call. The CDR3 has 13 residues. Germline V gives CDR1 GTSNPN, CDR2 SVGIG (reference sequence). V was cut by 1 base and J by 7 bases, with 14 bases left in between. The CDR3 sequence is CAWSGVEPGEQYF. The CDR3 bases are TGTGCCTGGAGTGGGGTGGAGCCCGGGGAGCAGTACTTC. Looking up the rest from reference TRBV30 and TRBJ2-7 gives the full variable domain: SQTIHQWPATLVQPVGSPLSLECTVEGTSNPNLYWYRQAAGRGLQLLFYSVGIGQISSEVPQNLSASRPQDRQFILSSKKLLLSDSGFYLCAWSGVEPGEQYFGPGTRLTVT.

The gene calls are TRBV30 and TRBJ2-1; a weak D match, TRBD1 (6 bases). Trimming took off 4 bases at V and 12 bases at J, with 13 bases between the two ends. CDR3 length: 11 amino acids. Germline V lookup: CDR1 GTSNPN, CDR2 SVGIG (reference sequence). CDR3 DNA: TGTGCCTGGAAGCAACAGGGCGGGCAGTTCTTC. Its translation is CAWKQQGGQFF.

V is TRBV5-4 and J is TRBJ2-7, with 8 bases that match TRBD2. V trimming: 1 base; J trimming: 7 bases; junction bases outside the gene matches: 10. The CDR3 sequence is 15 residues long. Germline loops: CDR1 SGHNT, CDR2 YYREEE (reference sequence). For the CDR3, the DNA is TGTGCCAGCAGCTTGCATCCTGGACCGGGGGGGGAGCAGTACTTC. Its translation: CASSLHPGPGGEQYF.

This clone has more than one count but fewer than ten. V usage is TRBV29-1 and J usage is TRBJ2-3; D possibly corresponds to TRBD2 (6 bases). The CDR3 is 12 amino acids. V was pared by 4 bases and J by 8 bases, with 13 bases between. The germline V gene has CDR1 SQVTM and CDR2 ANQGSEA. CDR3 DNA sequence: TGCAGCGTTGGGCGGGATGGAAGTACGCAGTATTTT. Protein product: CSVGRDGSTQYF.

The CDR3 protein is CASSVGQGKNTGELFF. As DNA, the CDR3 is TGTGCCAGCAGCGTAGGACAGGGGAAGAACACCGGGGAGCTGTTTTTT. The chain joins TRBV9 to TRBJ2-2; 8 bases line up with TRBD1. This CDR3 is 16 amino acids long. Per the germline V gene, CDR1 is SGDLS and CDR2 is YYNGEE. Trimming took 0 bases from V and 1 from J; bases not matched to a gene: 2.

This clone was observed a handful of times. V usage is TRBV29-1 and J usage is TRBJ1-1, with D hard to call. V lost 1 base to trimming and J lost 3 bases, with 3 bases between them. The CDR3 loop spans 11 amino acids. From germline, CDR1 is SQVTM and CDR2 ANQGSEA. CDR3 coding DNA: TGCAGCGTTGAAGGCCACACTGAAGCTTTCTTT. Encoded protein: CSVEGHTEAFF.

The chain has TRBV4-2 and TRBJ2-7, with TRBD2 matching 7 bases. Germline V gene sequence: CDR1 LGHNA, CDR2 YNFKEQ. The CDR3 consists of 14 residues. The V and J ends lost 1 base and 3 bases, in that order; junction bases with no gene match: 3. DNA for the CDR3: TGTGCCAGCAGCCAAGTACGCGGGGGCTACGAGCAGTACTTC. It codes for CASSQVRGGYEQYF.

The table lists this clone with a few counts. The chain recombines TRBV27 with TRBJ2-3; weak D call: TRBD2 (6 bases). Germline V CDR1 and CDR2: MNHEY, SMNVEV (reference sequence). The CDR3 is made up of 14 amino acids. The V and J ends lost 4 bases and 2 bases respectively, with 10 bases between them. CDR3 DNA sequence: TGTGCCAGCAGTTCGGGGGACTTCACAGATACGCAGTATTTT. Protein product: CASSSGDFTDTQYF.

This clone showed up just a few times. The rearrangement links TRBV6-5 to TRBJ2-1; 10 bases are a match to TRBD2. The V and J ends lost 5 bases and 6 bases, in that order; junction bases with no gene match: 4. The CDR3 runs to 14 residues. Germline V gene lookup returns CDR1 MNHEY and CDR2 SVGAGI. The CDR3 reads CASSPPSGSNEQFF. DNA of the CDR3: TGTGCCAGCAGTCCACCTAGCGGGAGCAATGAGCAGTTCTTC.

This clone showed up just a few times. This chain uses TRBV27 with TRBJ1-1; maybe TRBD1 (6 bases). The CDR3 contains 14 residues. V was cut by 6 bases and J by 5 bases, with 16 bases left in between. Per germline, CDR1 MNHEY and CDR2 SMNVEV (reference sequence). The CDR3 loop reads CASRPTWGRTEAFF. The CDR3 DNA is TGTGCCAGCAGGCCGACTTGGGGGCGGACTGAAGCTTTCTTT.

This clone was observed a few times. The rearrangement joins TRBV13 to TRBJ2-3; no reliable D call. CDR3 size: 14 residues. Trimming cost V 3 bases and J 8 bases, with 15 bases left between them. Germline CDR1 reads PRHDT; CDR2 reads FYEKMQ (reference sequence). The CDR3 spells CASSFMTHLGTQYF. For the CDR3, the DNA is TGTGCCAGCAGCTTCATGACCCACCTTGGTACGCAGTATTTT.

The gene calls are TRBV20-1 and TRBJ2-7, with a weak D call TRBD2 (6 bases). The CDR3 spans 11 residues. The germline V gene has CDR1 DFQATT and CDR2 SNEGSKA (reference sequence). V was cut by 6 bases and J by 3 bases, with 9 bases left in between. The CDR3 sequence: CSAPGGYEQYF. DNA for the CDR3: TGCAGTGCACCCGGGGGCTACGAGCAGTACTTC.